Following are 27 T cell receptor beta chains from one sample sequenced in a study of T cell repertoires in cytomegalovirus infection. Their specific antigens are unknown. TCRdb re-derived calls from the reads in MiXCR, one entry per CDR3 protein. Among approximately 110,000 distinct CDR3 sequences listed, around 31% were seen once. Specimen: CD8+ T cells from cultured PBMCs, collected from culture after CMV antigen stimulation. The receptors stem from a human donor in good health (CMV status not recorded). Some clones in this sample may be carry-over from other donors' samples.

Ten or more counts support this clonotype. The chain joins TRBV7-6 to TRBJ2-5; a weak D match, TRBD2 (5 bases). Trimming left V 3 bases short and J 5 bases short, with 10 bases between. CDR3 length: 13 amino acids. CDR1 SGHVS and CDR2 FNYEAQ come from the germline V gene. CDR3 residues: CASSFVGGETQYF. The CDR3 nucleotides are TGTGCCAGCAGCTTCGTCGGCGGGGAGACCCAGTACTTC.

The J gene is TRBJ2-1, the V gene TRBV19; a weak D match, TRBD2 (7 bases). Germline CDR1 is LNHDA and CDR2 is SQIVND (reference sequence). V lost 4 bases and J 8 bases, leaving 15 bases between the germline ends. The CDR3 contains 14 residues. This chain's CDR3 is CASSKGGAGDEQFF. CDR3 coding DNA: TGTGCCAGTAGTAAGGGGGGGGCCGGGGATGAGCAGTTCTTC. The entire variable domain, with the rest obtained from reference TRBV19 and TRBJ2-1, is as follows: DGGITQSPKYLFRKEGQNVTLSCEQNLNHDAMYWYRQDPGQGLRLIYYSQIVNDFQKGDIAEGYSVSREKKESFPLTVTSAQKNPTAFYLCASSKGGAGDEQFFGPGTRLTVL.

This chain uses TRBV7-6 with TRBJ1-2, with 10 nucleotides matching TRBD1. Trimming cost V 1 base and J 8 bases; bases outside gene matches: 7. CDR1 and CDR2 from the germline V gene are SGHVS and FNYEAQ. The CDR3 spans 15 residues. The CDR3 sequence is CASSLGDRGQVGYTF. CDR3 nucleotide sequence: TGTGCCAGCAGCTTAGGAGACAGGGGGCAGGTCGGCTACACCTTC.

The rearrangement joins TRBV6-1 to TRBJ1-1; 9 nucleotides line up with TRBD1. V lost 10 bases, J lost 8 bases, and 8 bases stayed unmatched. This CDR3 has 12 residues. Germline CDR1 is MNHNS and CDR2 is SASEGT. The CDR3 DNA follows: TGTGCCACCAAGACAGGGGGTGTCGAAGCTTTCTTT. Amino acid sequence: CATKTGGVEAFF.

DNA of the CDR3: TGTGCCACCAGTGACAGCTACGCAGGGGCCCTGAACACCGGGGAGCTGTTTTTT. Its protein is CATSDSYAGALNTGELFF. This rearrangement joins TRBV24-1 to TRBJ2-2; perhaps TRBD1 as D (6 bases). The CDR3 is made up of 18 amino acids. V was pared by 4 bases and J by 1 base, with 18 bases between. Per the germline V gene, CDR1 is KGHDR and CDR2 is SFDVKD.

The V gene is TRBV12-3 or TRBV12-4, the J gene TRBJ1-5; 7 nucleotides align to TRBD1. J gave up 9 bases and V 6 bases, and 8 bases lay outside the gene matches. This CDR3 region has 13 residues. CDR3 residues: CASSGQADGPQHF. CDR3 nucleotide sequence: TGTGCCAGCAGCGGACAGGCAGATGGGCCCCAGCATTTT.

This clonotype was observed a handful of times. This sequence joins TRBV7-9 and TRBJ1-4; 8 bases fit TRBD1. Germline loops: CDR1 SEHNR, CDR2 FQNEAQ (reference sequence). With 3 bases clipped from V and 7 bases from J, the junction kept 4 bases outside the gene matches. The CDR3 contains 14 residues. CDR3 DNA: TGTGCCAGCAGCTTCAGGGGGCTTGGTGAAAAACTGTTTTTT. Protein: CASSFRGLGEKLFF. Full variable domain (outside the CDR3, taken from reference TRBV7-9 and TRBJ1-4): DTGVSQNPRHKITKRGQNVTFRCDPISEHNRLYWYRQTLGQGPEFLTYFQNEAQLEKSRLLSDRFSAERPKGSFSTLEIQRTEQGDSAMYLCASSFRGLGEKLFFGSGTQLSVL.

This chain's CDR3 is CSVFLGSTGELFF. The CDR3 coding sequence is TGCAGTGTATTTCTCGGGAGCACCGGGGAGCTGTTTTTT. J is TRBJ2-2 and V is TRBV20-1; D might be TRBD2 (6 bases). The CDR3 loop spans 13 amino acids. Germline CDR1 and CDR2: DFQATT and SNEGSKA (reference sequence). Trimming removed 7 bases from V and 4 bases from J, with 13 bases in between.

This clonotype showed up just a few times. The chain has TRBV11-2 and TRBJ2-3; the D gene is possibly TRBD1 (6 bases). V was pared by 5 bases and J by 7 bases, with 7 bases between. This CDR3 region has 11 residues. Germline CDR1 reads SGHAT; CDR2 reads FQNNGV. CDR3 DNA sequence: TGTGCCAGCAGCCAGGGGAATACGCAGTATTTT. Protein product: CASSQGNTQYF.

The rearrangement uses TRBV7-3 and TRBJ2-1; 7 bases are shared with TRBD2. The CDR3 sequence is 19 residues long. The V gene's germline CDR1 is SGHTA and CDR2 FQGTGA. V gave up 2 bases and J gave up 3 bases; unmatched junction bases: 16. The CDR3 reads CASSLAASVQWGGYNEQFF. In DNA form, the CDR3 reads TGTGCCAGCAGCTTAGCCGCATCGGTACAGTGGGGGGGCTACAATGAGCAGTTCTTC.

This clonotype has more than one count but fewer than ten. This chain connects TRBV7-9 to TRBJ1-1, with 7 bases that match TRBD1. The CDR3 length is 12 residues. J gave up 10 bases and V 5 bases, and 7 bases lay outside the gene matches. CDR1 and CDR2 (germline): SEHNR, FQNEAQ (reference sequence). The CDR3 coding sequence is TGTGCCAGCAGCGAGGGACAGCTTATAGCTTTCTTT. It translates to CASSEGQLIAFF.

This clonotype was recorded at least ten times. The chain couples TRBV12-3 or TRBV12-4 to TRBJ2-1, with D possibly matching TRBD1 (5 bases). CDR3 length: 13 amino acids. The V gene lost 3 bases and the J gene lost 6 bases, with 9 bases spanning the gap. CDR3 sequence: CASSLGRGNEQFF. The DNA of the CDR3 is TGTGCCAGCAGTTTGGGAAGGGGCAATGAGCAGTTCTTC.

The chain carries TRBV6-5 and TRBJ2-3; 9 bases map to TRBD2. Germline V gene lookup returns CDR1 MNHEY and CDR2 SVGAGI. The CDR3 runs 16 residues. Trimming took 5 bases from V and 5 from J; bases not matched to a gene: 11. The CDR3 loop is CASSPLGGGAKDTQYF. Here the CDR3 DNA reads TGTGCCAGCAGTCCACTTGGCGGGGGGGCCAAAGATACGCAGTATTTT.

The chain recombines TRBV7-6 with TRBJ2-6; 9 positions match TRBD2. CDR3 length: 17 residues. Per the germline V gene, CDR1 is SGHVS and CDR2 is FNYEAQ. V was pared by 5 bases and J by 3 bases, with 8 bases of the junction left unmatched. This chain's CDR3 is CASSPAGGPFGANVLTF. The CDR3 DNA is TGTGCCAGCAGCCCAGCGGGGGGCCCATTTGGGGCCAACGTCCTGACTTTC.

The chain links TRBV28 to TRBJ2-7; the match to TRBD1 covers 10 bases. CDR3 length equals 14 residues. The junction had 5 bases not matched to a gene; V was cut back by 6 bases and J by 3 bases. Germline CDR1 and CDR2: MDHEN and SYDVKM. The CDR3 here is CASRRTGGGYEQYF. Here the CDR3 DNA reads TGTGCCAGCAGGCGGACAGGGGGGGGCTACGAGCAGTACTTC.

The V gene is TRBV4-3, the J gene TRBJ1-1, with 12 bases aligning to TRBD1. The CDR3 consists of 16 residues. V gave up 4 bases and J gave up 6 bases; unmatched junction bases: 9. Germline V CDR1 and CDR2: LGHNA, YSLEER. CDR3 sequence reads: CASSRGTGGVLAEAFF. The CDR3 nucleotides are TGCGCCAGCAGCCGTGGGACAGGGGGCGTTTTGGCTGAAGCTTTCTTT.

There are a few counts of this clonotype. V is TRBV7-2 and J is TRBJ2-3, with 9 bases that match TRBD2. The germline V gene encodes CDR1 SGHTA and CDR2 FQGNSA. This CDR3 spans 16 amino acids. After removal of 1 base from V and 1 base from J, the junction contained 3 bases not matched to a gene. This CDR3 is CASSLVAGGRTDTQYF. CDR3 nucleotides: TGTGCCAGCAGCTTAGTGGCGGGGGGGCGCACAGATACGCAGTATTTT. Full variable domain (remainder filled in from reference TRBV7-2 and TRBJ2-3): GAGVSQSPSNKVTEKGKDVELRCDPISGHTALYWYRQSLGQGLEFLIYFQGNSAPDKSGLPSDRFSAERTGGSVSTLTIQRTQQEDSAVYLCASSLVAGGRTDTQYFGPGTRLTVL.

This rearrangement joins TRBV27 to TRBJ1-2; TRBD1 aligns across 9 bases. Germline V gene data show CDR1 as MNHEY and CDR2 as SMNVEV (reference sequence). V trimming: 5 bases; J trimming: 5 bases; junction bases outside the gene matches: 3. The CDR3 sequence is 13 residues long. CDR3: CASSMGQGYGYTF. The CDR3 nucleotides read TGTGCCAGCAGTATGGGACAGGGTTATGGCTACACCTTC.

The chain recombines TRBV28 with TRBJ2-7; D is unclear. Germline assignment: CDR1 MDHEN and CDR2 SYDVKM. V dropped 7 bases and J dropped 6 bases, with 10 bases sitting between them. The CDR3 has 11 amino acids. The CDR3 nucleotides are TGTGCCAGCACCACGATCACCGAGCAGTACTTC. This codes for CASTTITEQYF.

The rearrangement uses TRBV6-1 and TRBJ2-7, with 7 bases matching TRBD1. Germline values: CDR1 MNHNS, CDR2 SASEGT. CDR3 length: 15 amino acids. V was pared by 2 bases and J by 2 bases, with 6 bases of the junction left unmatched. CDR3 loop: CASSESSGGPYEQYF. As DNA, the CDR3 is TGTGCCAGCAGTGAATCGTCAGGGGGACCCTACGAGCAGTACTTC.

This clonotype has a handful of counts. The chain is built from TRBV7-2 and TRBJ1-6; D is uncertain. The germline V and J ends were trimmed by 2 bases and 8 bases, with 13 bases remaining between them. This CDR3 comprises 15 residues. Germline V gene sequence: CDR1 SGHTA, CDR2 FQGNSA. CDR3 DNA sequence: TGTGCCAGCAGCTTAACAGAGAGTGTGGATTCACCCCTCCACTTT. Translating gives CASSLTESVDSPLHF.

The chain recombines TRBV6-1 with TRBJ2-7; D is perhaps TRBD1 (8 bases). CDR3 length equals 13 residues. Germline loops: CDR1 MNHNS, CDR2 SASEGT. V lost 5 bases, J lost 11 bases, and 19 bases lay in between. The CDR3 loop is CASSFWTGRDEYF. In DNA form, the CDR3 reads TGTGCCAGCAGTTTTTGGACAGGGAGGGATGAGTACTTC.

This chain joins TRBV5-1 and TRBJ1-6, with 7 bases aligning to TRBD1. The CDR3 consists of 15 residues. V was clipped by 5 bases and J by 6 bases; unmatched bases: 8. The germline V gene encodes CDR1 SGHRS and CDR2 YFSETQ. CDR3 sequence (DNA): TGCGCCAGCAGTCTTTCCGGGACAGTTAATTCACCCCTCCACTTT. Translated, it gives CASSLSGTVNSPLHF.

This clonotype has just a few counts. For the CDR3, the DNA is TGTGCCAGTAGTATAGTCCTAATGGAGGAAAATGAGCAGTTCTTC. The encoded protein is CASSIVLMEENEQFF. V gene TRBV19 combines with J gene TRBJ2-1; a possible D gene is TRBD2 (5 bases). Trimming took off 1 base at V and 7 bases at J, with 14 bases between the two ends. This CDR3 contains 15 residues. Germline CDR1 and CDR2: LNHDA and SQIVND (reference sequence).

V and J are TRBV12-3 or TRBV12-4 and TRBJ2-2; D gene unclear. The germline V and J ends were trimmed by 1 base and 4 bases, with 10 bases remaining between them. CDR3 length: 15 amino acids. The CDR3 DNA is TGTGCCAGCAGTTTAGAGGTACCTACCACCGGGGAGCTGTTTTTT. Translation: CASSLEVPTTGELFF.

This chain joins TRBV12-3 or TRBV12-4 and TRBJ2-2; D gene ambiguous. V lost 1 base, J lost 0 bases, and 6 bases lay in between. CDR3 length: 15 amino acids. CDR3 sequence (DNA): TGTGCCAGCAGTTTAGTTACAGCGAACACCGGGGAGCTGTTTTTT. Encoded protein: CASSLVTANTGELFF.

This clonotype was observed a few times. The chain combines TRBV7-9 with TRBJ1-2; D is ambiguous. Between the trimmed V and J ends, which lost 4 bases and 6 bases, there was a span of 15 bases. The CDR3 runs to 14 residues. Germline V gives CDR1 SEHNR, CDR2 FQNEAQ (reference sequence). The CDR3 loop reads CASSSPGFGHGYTF. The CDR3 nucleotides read TGTGCCAGCAGCTCCCCGGGATTCGGGCATGGCTACACCTTC.